Listed here are 20 T cell receptor beta chains from one sample, sequenced in a study of neurological immune-mediated disorders. MiXCR, run by TCRdb on the 5' RACE reads, gives a single entry per CDR3 protein. The sample contains 60,000 or so distinct CDR3 sequences, roughly 3.5% of which appear only once. Sequenced sample: PBMCs. These receptors were taken from an older woman with multiple sclerosis.

The table lists this clonotype with many counts. V and J are TRBV12-3 or TRBV12-4 and TRBJ1-1; D possibly corresponds to TRBD1 (5 bases). The V end was cut by 3 bases, the J end by 1 base, with 12 bases between. The CDR3 runs 15 residues. The CDR3 DNA reads as TGTGCCAGCAGTTTCCTTAATACAGGGAACACTGAAGCTTTCTTT. It encodes CASSFLNTGNTEAFF.

This clonotype was observed many times. The V and J genes are TRBV27 and TRBJ1-1, with 9 bases identical to TRBD1. The V segment lost 3 bases and the J segment 1 base; nucleotides outside the gene matches: 12. Germline CDR1 and CDR2: MNHEY and SMNVEV (reference sequence). The CDR3 spans 18 residues. CDR3 coding DNA: TGTGCCAGCAGTTTCTCCGGGACAGGGAGCGAATGGAACACTGAAGCTTTCTTT. This codes for CASSFSGTGSEWNTEAFF.

This clonotype has a count of ten or more. The V gene is TRBV5-1, the J gene TRBJ1-4; D unresolved. V dropped 1 base and J dropped 1 base, with 8 bases sitting between them. The CDR3 extends over 15 amino acids. Germline V gives CDR1 SGHRS, CDR2 YFSETQ. In DNA form, the CDR3 reads TGCGCCAGCAGCTTGAATCCGGGAACTAATGAAAAACTGTTTTTT. Translated: CASSLNPGTNEKLFF.

The sample holds many counts of this clonotype. The rearrangement uses TRBV20-1 and TRBJ1-1; D perhaps matches TRBD1 (5 bases). The CDR3 contains 14 residues. The germline V gene encodes CDR1 DFQATT and CDR2 SNEGSKA (reference sequence). V lost 5 bases to trimming and J lost 4 bases, with 17 bases between them. The CDR3 protein is CSAYGRVRGTEAFF. CDR3 nucleotides: TGCAGTGCTTACGGCAGGGTGAGGGGCACTGAAGCTTTCTTT.

This clonotype was seen many times. This chain joins TRBV9 and TRBJ2-1; D is ambiguous. This CDR3 contains 13 residues. Deletions cut 2 bases from V and 5 bases from J, with 8 bases between. Germline assignment: CDR1 SGDLS and CDR2 YYNGEE. CDR3 in amino acids: CASSVTDNNEQFF. The CDR3 DNA reads as TGTGCCAGCAGCGTTACTGATAACAATGAGCAGTTCTTC.

This clonotype came up many times. V gene TRBV20-1 combines with J gene TRBJ1-1, with D maybe TRBD1 (6 bases). The CDR3 runs 12 residues. V was shortened by 7 bases and J by 5 bases, with 14 bases between the two germline ends. The germline V gene has CDR1 DFQATT and CDR2 SNEGSKA (reference sequence). The CDR3 reads CSVSQGETEAFF. CDR3 nucleotides: TGCAGTGTCTCACAGGGAGAGACTGAAGCTTTCTTT.

The table lists this clonotype with many counts. V and J are TRBV28 and TRBJ2-7; D may be TRBD1 or TRBD2 (5 bases each). Trimming stripped 8 bases from V and 0 bases from J, with 17 bases between. The CDR3 is made up of 15 amino acids. Germline lookup yields CDR1 MDHEN and CDR2 SYDVKM. Here the CDR3 reads CASLKWGFSSYEQYF. The CDR3 nucleotides are TGTGCCAGCCTCAAGTGGGGGTTCTCCTCCTACGAGCAGTACTTC.

This clonotype was detected many times. This chain uses TRBV6-6 with TRBJ1-6; D not resolved. Germline V gene data show CDR1 as MNHNY and CDR2 as SVGAGI (reference sequence). V lost 6 bases to trimming and J lost 10 bases, with 10 bases between them. The length of the CDR3 is 12 residues. CDR3 coding DNA: TGTGCCAGCAGAGGCTCGAGCTCACCCCTCCACTTT. Translation: CASRGSSSPLHF.

This clonotype was picked up many times. The chain has TRBV9 and TRBJ2-3, with TRBD1 as a possible D gene (5 bases). The CDR3 length is 14 residues. Trimming stripped 0 bases from V and 4 bases from J, with 9 bases between. Germline V lookup: CDR1 SGDLS, CDR2 YYNGEE. The CDR3 nucleotides are TGTGCCAGCAGCGTAGGGACACGGGCAGATACGCAGTATTTT. This gives the protein CASSVGTRADTQYF.

This clonotype was recorded at least ten times. The chain is built from TRBV10-3 and TRBJ2-7, with D maybe TRBD1 (6 bases). Trimming pared 2 bases from V and 3 bases from J, leaving 11 bases between. This CDR3 spans 14 amino acids. Germline assignment: CDR1 ENHRY and CDR2 SYGVKD. The DNA for the CDR3 is TGTGCCATCAGTGAGGGGGGCCGAAGCTACGAGCAGTACTTC. Its translation is CAISEGGRSYEQYF.

This clonotype was found a few times. V and J are TRBV4-1 and TRBJ2-3, with TRBD2 matching 9 bases. The CDR3 runs 18 residues. Per germline, CDR1 MGHRA and CDR2 YSYEKL. The V gene end was trimmed by 1 base and the J gene end by 5 bases; junction bases not matched to a gene: 13. The CDR3, as DNA: TGCGCCAGCAGCCAAGTAGTACGGGCGGGGGGGCCAAAAGATACGCAGTATTTT. This gives the protein CASSQVVRAGGPKDTQYF.

Ten or more counts support this clonotype. V is TRBV9 and J is TRBJ2-6; TRBD1 matches 7 bases. Germline CDR1 is SGDLS and CDR2 is YYNGEE. The CDR3 extends over 17 amino acids. V lost 0 bases to trimming and J lost 0 bases; unmatched junction nucleotides: 3. The CDR3 protein is CASSVEGAPSGANVLTF. The CDR3 DNA is TGTGCCAGCAGCGTAGAGGGGGCCCCCTCTGGGGCCAACGTCCTGACTTTC.

This clonotype was observed many times. V is TRBV5-5 and J is TRBJ2-7; 9 bases are a match to TRBD1. V gave up 4 bases and J gave up 0 bases; unmatched junction bases: 5. This CDR3 has 15 amino acids. The germline V gene encodes CDR1 SGHKS and CDR2 YYEKEE (reference sequence). This chain's CDR3 is CASSRGQGLSYEQYF. CDR3 DNA: TGTGCCAGCAGCCGGGGACAGGGCCTCTCCTACGAGCAGTACTTC. The full variable domain, with the rest looked up from reference TRBV5-5 and TRBJ2-7, is DAGVTQSPTHLIKTRGQQVTLRCSPISGHKSVSWYQQVLGQGPQFIFQYYEKEERGRGNFPDRFSARQFPNYSSELNVNALLLGDSALYLCASSRGQGLSYEQYFGPGTRLTVT.

This clonotype was seen ten or more times. DNA for the CDR3: TGTGCCAGCACCCTGACGGACACCTACTATGGCTACACCTTC. Its translation: CASTLTDTYYGYTF. The chain uses TRBV7-9 and TRBJ1-2, with TRBD1 as a possible D gene (5 bases). From germline, CDR1 is SEHNR and CDR2 FQNEAQ (reference sequence). The CDR3 runs to 14 residues. The V gene lost 7 bases and the J gene lost 3 bases, with 15 bases spanning the gap.

The sample holds many counts of this clonotype. The chain recombines TRBV6-2 or TRBV6-3 with TRBJ2-2, with TRBD2 matching over 7 bases. Germline V gene data show CDR1 as MNHEY and CDR2 as SVGEGT. The CDR3 is made up of 20 amino acids. J gave up 4 bases and V 2 bases, and 19 bases lay outside the gene matches. CDR3 loop: CASSYDLSMISGPFTGELFF. CDR3 DNA: TGTGCCAGCAGTTACGATTTGTCGATGATTAGCGGGCCGTTCACCGGGGAGCTGTTTTTT.

The sample holds many counts of this clonotype. This chain joins TRBV5-1 and TRBJ1-2; D possibly corresponds to TRBD1 (6 bases). This CDR3 has 13 residues. Germline CDR1 reads SGHRS; CDR2 reads YFSETQ. With 0 bases removed from V and 3 bases from J, the gap between germline ends came to 6 bases. CDR3 protein: CASSLDRDYGYTF. The CDR3 DNA reads TGCGCCAGCAGCTTGGACAGGGACTATGGCTACACCTTC.

This clonotype has a count of ten or more. The chain combines TRBV12-3 or TRBV12-4 with TRBJ2-1; D may be TRBD2 (5 bases). The CDR3 is 15 residues long. Trimming stripped 8 bases from V and 4 bases from J, with 18 bases between. CDR3 DNA: TGTGCCAGCTACGGAGGTGGCAAAGGGTACAATGAGCAGTTCTTC. Translated: CASYGGGKGYNEQFF.

This clonotype was counted many times. V gene TRBV10-3 combines with J gene TRBJ1-2, with D unclear. Germline V lookup: CDR1 ENHRY, CDR2 SYGVKD. The germline V and J ends were trimmed by 10 bases and 3 bases, with 18 bases remaining between them. The CDR3 consists of 14 residues. The CDR3 bases are TGTGCCACCGACAACGGATCTGAGGACTATGGCTACACCTTC. Its protein is CATDNGSEDYGYTF.

This clonotype was recorded many times. This chain connects TRBV29-1 to TRBJ1-4; possible D gene TRBD1, 6 bases. The ends were cut back, 7 bases at V and 2 bases at J, with 8 bases in the middle. The germline gives CDR1 SQVTM, CDR2 ANQGSEA. This CDR3 is built from 12 residues. The CDR3 is CSAGVTNEKLFF. The DNA for the CDR3 is TGCAGCGCAGGGGTTACTAATGAAAAACTGTTTTTT.

There are many counts of this clonotype. The chain combines TRBV24-1 with TRBJ1-2; 7 bases line up with TRBD1. The germline gives CDR1 KGHDR, CDR2 SFDVKD. V lost 4 bases and J lost 3; bases outside the gene matches: 10. The CDR3 runs to 16 residues. CDR3 nucleotide sequence: TGTGCCACCAGTGAAGCCGGACAGGAACCCTACTATGGCTACACCTTC. This translates into CATSEAGQEPYYGYTF.